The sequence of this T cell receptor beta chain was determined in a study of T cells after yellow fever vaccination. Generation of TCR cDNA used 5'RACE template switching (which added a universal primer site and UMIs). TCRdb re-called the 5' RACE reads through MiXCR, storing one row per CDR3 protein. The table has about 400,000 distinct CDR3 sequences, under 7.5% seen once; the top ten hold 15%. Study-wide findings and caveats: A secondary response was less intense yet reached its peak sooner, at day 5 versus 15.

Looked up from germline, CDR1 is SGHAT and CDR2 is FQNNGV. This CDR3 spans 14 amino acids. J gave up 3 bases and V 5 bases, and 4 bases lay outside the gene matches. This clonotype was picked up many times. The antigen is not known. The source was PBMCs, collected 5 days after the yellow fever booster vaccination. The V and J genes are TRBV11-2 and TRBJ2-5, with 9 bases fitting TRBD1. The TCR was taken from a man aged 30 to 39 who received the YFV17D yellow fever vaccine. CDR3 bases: TGTGCCAGCAGCGCCCGGACAGGGGAAGAGACCCAGTACTTC. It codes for CASSARTGEETQYF.